This passage covers 24 T cell receptor beta chains from one sample sequenced in a study of blood T cell repertoires in COVID-19. The method was immunoSEQ multiplex PCR; TCRdb's version includes in-frame clones alone and lacks a portion of them. The sample includes roughly 220,000 clones, around four fifths of them seen just once. Sequencing used peripheral blood. All receptors come from a young man with active or convalescent COVID-19.

J is TRBJ2-1 and V is TRBV7-8; D may be TRBD2 (5 bases). With 1 base removed from V and 2 bases from J, the gap between germline ends came to 9 bases. This CDR3 region has 15 residues. In germline, CDR1 is SGHVS, CDR2 FQNEAQ. The CDR3 loop reads CASSLDEGTYNEQFF. The DNA for the CDR3 is TGTGCCAGCAGCTTAGATGAGGGTACCTACAATGAGCAGTTCTTC.

This chain connects TRBV19 to TRBJ1-3, with a tentative D call TRBD1 (5 bases). The V gene lost 3 bases and the J gene lost 6 bases, with 15 bases spanning the gap. The germline CDR1 and CDR2 sequences are LNHDA and SQIVND (reference sequence). The CDR3 runs to 15 residues. CDR3 residues: CASSMSAGYENTIYF. The CDR3 DNA follows: TGTGCCAGTAGTATGTCTGCAGGGTACGAAAACACCATATATTTT.

The chain links TRBV3-1 (or the pseudogene TRBV3-2) to TRBJ1-4; D is perhaps TRBD1 (5 bases). Germline CDR1 is LGHDT and CDR2 is YNNKEL (reference sequence). Trimming took off 4 bases at V and 2 bases at J, with 14 bases between the two ends. The CDR3 has 16 amino acids. DNA for the CDR3: TGTGCCAGCAGCCTGGGGGGGATGTGGACTAATGAAAAACTGTTTTTT. This gives the protein CASSLGGMWTNEKLFF.

This sequence joins TRBV18 and TRBJ2-5; 8 nucleotides match TRBD2. Germline CDR1 is KGHSH and CDR2 is LQKENI. The CDR3 consists of 13 residues. After removal of 9 bases from V and 9 bases from J, the junction contained 12 bases not matched to a gene. CDR3 protein: CASSGLDSLSQYF. CDR3 sequence (DNA): TGTGCCAGTTCGGGACTAGATTCGCTGTCCCAGTACTTC. Full variable domain (remainder filled in from reference TRBV18 and TRBJ2-5): NAGVMQNPRHLVRRRGQEARLRCSPMKGHSHVYWYRQLPEEGLKFMVYLQKENIIDESGMPKERFSAEFPKEGPSILRIQQVVRGDSAAYFCASSGLDSLSQYFGPGTRLLVL.

This clone was detected only once. The V and J genes are TRBV5-1 and TRBJ2-7; maybe TRBD2 (6 bases). The length of the CDR3 is 12 residues. Germline CDR1 SGHRS, CDR2 YFSETQ. Trimming cost V 8 bases and J 7 bases, with 16 bases left between them. CDR3 DNA sequence: TGCGCCAGGCCCCCGGGACGGGAGGAGCAGTACTTC. Protein sequence: CARPPGREEQYF.

This clone was seen just once. The CDR3 DNA is TGTGCCAGCAGTTCGAACTCCGGGGGGGAGCAGTACTTC. Its protein is CASSSNSGGEQYF. The chain uses TRBV27 and TRBJ2-7; 7 bases line up with TRBD2. The CDR3 loop spans 13 amino acids. Germline CDR1 reads MNHEY; CDR2 reads SMNVEV (reference sequence). With V trimmed by 4 bases and J by 7 bases, 7 bases remained unmatched.

The CDR3 DNA reads TGTGCCAGCAGTTTAGCCCGAGGGGGAGAGACCCAGTACTTC. It encodes CASSLARGGETQYF. The chain recombines TRBV27 with TRBJ2-5; D is possibly TRBD1 (6 bases). Between the trimmed V and J ends, which lost 2 bases and 4 bases, there was a span of 11 bases. CDR1 is MNHEY, CDR2 SMNVEV, per germline (reference sequence). The CDR3 length is 14 residues.

The CDR3 protein is CASQQVGAGQVEQFF. The CDR3 nucleotides read TGTGCCAGTCAGCAGGTGGGGGCTGGTCAGGTTGAGCAGTTCTTC. The chain recombines TRBV19 with TRBJ2-1; tentative D call: TRBD1 (6 bases). Germline values: CDR1 LNHDA, CDR2 SQIVND (reference sequence). The CDR3 spans 15 residues. Trimming shortened V by 8 bases and J by 9 bases, and 23 bases separated the two germline ends. Variable domain in full (rest from reference TRBV19 and TRBJ2-1): DGGITQSPKYLFRKEGQNVTLSCEQNLNHDAMYWYRQDPGQGLRLIYYSQIVNDFQKGDIAEGYSVSREKKESFPLTVTSAQKNPTAFYLCASQQVGAGQVEQFFGPGTRLTVL.

This clone was recorded once. This chain joins TRBV5-5 and TRBJ1-1; maybe TRBD1 (5 bases). This CDR3 contains 16 residues. Trimming shortened V by 1 base and J by 4 bases, and 17 bases separated the two germline ends. In germline, CDR1 is SGHKS, CDR2 YYEKEE (reference sequence). The CDR3 DNA follows: TGTGCCAGCAGCTTGATAGGGCGGGGGTTGGGCACTGAAGCTTTCTTT. It specifies CASSLIGRGLGTEAFF.

The chain carries TRBV24-1 and TRBJ1-5; possibly TRBD1 for D (5 bases). The length of the CDR3 is 13 residues. With 4 bases removed from V and 6 bases from J, the gap between germline ends came to 9 bases. CDR1 and CDR2 from the germline V gene are KGHDR and SFDVKD. CDR3 nucleotide sequence: TGTGCCACCAGTGACAGGGCCAGTCAGCCCCAGCATTTT. This sequence encodes CATSDRASQPQHF.

This chain's CDR3 is CASGPGLAGYNEQFF. DNA for the CDR3: TGTGCCAGTGGGCCTGGACTAGCGGGTTACAATGAGCAGTTCTTC. The chain uses TRBV19 and TRBJ2-1; 11 nucleotides line up with TRBD2. V lost 8 bases and J lost 4; bases outside the gene matches: 7. The length of the CDR3 is 15 residues. CDR1 is LNHDA and CDR2 is SQIVND in the germline V gene (reference sequence). Together with reference TRBV19 and TRBJ2-1, the CDR3 gives the full variable domain: DGGITQSPKYLFRKEGQNVTLSCEQNLNHDAMYWYRQDPGQGLRLIYYSQIVNDFQKGDIAEGYSVSREKKESFPLTVTSAQKNPTAFYLCASGPGLAGYNEQFFGPGTRLTVL.

This clone was recorded a few times. The V gene is TRBV6-2 or TRBV6-3, the J gene TRBJ1-1; perhaps TRBD1 as D (5 bases). The CDR3 has 16 amino acids. V lost 0 bases and J lost 3, with 14 bases in between. Germline V gene lookup returns CDR1 MNHEY and CDR2 SVGEGT. CDR3 coding DNA: TGTGCCAGCAGTTACTCGGTAGGGGAAGGGGACACTGAAGCTTTCTTT. Its protein product is CASSYSVGEGDTEAFF.

CDR3 sequence (DNA): TGTGCCAGTAGTCAAAGTATGGGGAACAGGATGAATTCACCCCTCCACTTT. Its translation: CASSQSMGNRMNSPLHF. The chain uses TRBV19 and TRBJ1-6, with D possibly being TRBD1 (5 bases). Germline lookup yields CDR1 LNHDA and CDR2 SQIVND (reference sequence). Trimming removed 5 bases at V and 7 bases at J, with 21 bases between. The CDR3 extends over 17 amino acids.

This clone was observed a single time. The chain has TRBV6-4 and TRBJ2-3; TRBD2 matches at 8 bases. CDR1 and CDR2 from the germline V gene are MRHNA and SNTAGT. The CDR3 runs 16 residues. The junction had 9 bases not matched to a gene; V was cut back by 4 bases and J by 3 bases. The CDR3 region is CASSASYSGTTDTQYF. Here the CDR3 DNA reads TGTGCCAGCAGTGCAAGTTATAGCGGGACAACAGATACGCAGTATTTT.

With respect to this clone: A read error may produce the germline difference seen at one junction end. J is TRBJ1-1 and V is TRBV18, with D perhaps matching TRBD1 (6 bases). CDR3 size: 15 residues. Germline assignment: CDR1 KGHSH and CDR2 LQKENI. The CDR3, as DNA: TGTGCCAGCCCACCACCGGCAGGGGTGAACACTGAAGCTTTCTTT. Translating gives CASPPPAGVNTEAFF.

The chain carries TRBV9 and TRBJ2-3, with 8 bases identical to TRBD1. With 4 bases clipped from V and 4 bases from J, the junction kept 14 bases outside the gene matches. This CDR3 comprises 17 residues. The germline CDR1 and CDR2 sequences are SGDLS and YYNGEE. The CDR3 DNA reads as TGTGCCAGCAGCCCCCGAGGAACAGGGGGTATATCAGATACGCAGTATTTT. Protein: CASSPRGTGGISDTQYF.

The chain joins TRBV7-2 to TRBJ2-7; 9 positions match TRBD1. CDR1 and CDR2 from the germline V gene are SGHTA and FQGNSA. Trimming removed 1 base from V and 6 bases from J; junction bases left unmatched: 13. The CDR3 runs to 17 residues. The CDR3 region is CASSLEFSRTGVREQYF. In DNA form, the CDR3 reads TGTGCCAGCAGCTTAGAGTTTAGTAGGACAGGGGTTCGCGAGCAGTACTTC. Full variable domain (outside the CDR3, taken from reference TRBV7-2 and TRBJ2-7): GAGVSQSPSNKVTEKGKDVELRCDPISGHTALYWYRQSLGQGLEFLIYFQGNSAPDKSGLPSDRFSAERTGGSVSTLTIQRTQQEDSAVYLCASSLEFSRTGVREQYFGPGTRLTVT.

V and J are TRBV6-5 and TRBJ2-7; TRBD2 aligns across 7 bases. V lost 5 bases, J lost 3 bases, and 4 bases stayed unmatched. The CDR3 extends over 13 amino acids. The germline V gene has CDR1 MNHEY and CDR2 SVGAGI. CDR3 sequence reads: CASSRAGNYEQYF. The DNA of the CDR3 is TGTGCCAGCAGTAGAGCGGGGAACTACGAGCAGTACTTC.

The chain uses TRBV28 and TRBJ2-7; a weak D match, TRBD2 (6 bases). The germline V gene encodes CDR1 MDHEN and CDR2 SYDVKM. The CDR3 runs to 14 residues. V was pared by 5 bases and J by 5 bases, with 16 bases between. CDR3: CASSPRRGRDEQYF. The CDR3 DNA reads as TGTGCCAGCAGTCCCCGGAGGGGAAGGGACGAGCAGTACTTC.

This clone was observed a handful of times. The gene calls are TRBV18 and TRBJ2-7; 9 nucleotides match TRBD2. V shed 6 bases and J 3 bases; nucleotides not matched to a gene: 6. The CDR3 sequence is 14 residues long. Germline loops: CDR1 KGHSH, CDR2 LQKENI. The CDR3 reads CASSPQRGVYEQYF. The CDR3 DNA reads as TGTGCCAGCTCCCCGCAGCGGGGGGTCTACGAGCAGTACTTC.

V and J are TRBV11-2 and TRBJ2-7, with D perhaps matching TRBD2 (7 bases). Trimming took off 0 bases at V and 2 bases at J, with 14 bases between the two ends. The CDR3 consists of 16 residues. Germline values: CDR1 SGHAT, CDR2 FQNNGV. Here the CDR3 reads CASSLDHRGGPYEQYF. CDR3 DNA sequence: TGTGCCAGCAGCTTAGATCATAGGGGGGGACCCTACGAGCAGTACTTC.

J is TRBJ1-5 and V is TRBV29-1, with D possibly being TRBD1 (6 bases). The germline V gene has CDR1 SQVTM and CDR2 ANQGSEA. V lost 7 bases and J 2 bases, leaving 18 bases between the germline ends. The CDR3 extends over 15 amino acids. In nucleotides, the CDR3 is TGCAGCGCCCTTATCCAGGGGTCGGGCAATCAGCCCCAGCATTTT. It is translated as CSALIQGSGNQPQHF.

This sequence joins TRBV19 and TRBJ2-6; unclear D gene. The CDR3 is 14 amino acids. Germline CDR1 reads LNHDA; CDR2 reads SQIVND (reference sequence). V was pared by 6 bases and J by 1 base, with 7 bases between. CDR3 sequence (DNA): TGTGCCAGTAGGGTGCGATCTGGGGCCAACGTCCTGACTTTC. Protein product: CASRVRSGANVLTF.

This clone was observed a few times. This chain connects TRBV7-9 to TRBJ2-5; tentative D call: TRBD1 (5 bases). In germline, CDR1 is SEHNR, CDR2 FQNEAQ (reference sequence). The CDR3 sequence is 15 residues long. V was clipped by 3 bases and J by 4 bases, with 15 bases between them. Here the CDR3 reads CASSFSTGALETQYF. Here the CDR3 DNA reads TGTGCCAGCAGCTTTTCAACAGGAGCTTTAGAGACCCAGTACTTC.